This paragraph reports one TCR beta chain. Its recognized antigen is unknown. The sample holds no much larger clone one base away, and base qualities are not on file. TCR cDNA was synthesized by 5'RACE template switching, which introduced a universal primer site and unique molecular identifiers. Priming of cDNA synthesis was performed from both the TCR alpha and TCR beta constant segments. Library amplification used two PCR steps, and the second PCR step added sample barcodes and sequencing adapters. Libraries were sequenced on Illumina HiSeq 2500 (2x100 bp) or NovaSeq (2x150 bp). On the study's bioinformatics: Reads were demultiplexed and collapsed into UMI consensus sequences with MIGEC, and V(D)J alignment was performed with MiXCR. Vaccine-responding clonotypes were defined with edgeR using replicate PBMC samples, requiring FDR below 0.01 and a log2 fold change above 5 up to day 15. Each bulk clonotype was labeled CD4 or CD8 based on which sequenced repertoire, CD4 or CD8, contained the clonotype at higher abundance. TCRdb reprocessed the public reads (quality trimming at Q25 with fastp, clone calling with MiXCR) and kept in-frame beta chains. Each CDR3 protein gets just one entry, which takes the most common genes and DNA from the rows behind it. TCRdb's processing, not the authors' own work, is the source of the V and J calls. This sample has about 320,000 distinct CDR3 sequences in its table, and around 7% of those were observed once. About a sixth of the sample lies in the top ten.

V is trimmed back by 4 bases and J by 4 bases, and the junction contains 10 bases that no gene match accounts for. From its cysteine to its phenylalanine, the CDR3 spans 16 amino acids. Only CDR3 DNA is held: 48 bases, read in frame from base 1. From a lookup of the germline V gene, CDR1 and CDR2 are SGHTA and FQGTGA. These data are taken from a study of T cells after yellow fever vaccination (dated by TCRdb to between 2019 and 2020). About the investigation overall: Libraries from fractions with low cell numbers were prepared with the SMART-Seq v4 Ultra Low Input RNA kit. To follow T-cell clones before and after both primary and booster YFV17D yellow fever vaccination, bulk TCR alpha and beta repertoires underwent longitudinal sequencing. The cohort comprised two healthy male donors, one aged 18 to 30 and one aged 30 to 39 years. Blood was drawn at multiple timepoints before and after primary and secondary immunization, with bulk PBMC replicates and cell subsets isolated. Broader findings and caveats from the paper: A small fraction of clonotypes appeared in both the CD4 and CD8 compartments, likely as a result of convergent recombination. Because the study included only a couple of donors, the extent to which the findings can be generalized is limited. Most clones expanded after primary vaccination were re-detected after the booster (around 96% of CD4 and about 88% of CD8), suggesting broad memory maintenance. The secondary T-cell response was weaker than the primary response but faster, peaking on day 5 instead of day 15. Computational filtering was required because FACS-sorted repertoires could contain abundant contaminating clonotypes from the bulk population.

In the paper's terms, the treatment or condition label means: live attenuated yellow fever vaccine strain. At every blood-draw timepoint, two biological replicates of bulk PBMCs were collected. A standard Ficoll-Paque protocol was used to isolate PBMCs from peripheral blood. TriZol was used to extract RNA from bulk PBMCs, from CD4 and CD8 fractions, and from dextramer-positive and dextramer-negative fractions. Sample: PBMCs, taken more than 40 days after the first yellow fever vaccination. The sequence was obtained from a man aged 18-30 years who received the YFV17D yellow fever vaccine. The V and J segments used are TRBV7-3 and TRBJ2-5, and 9 bases in between align with TRBD2. This receptor carries the CDR3 CASSSGTSPSLETQYF. The base sequence is TGTGCCAGCAGCTCCGGGACTAGCCCATCTCTAGAGACCCAGTACTTC. The full variable domain, with segments outside the CDR3 supplied by the reference TRBV7-3 and TRBJ2-5 proteins, appears as GAGVSQTPSNKVTEKGKYVELRCDPISGHTALYWYRQSLGQGPEFLIYFQGTGAADDSGLPNDRFFAVRPEGSVSTLKIQRTERGDSAVYLCASSSGTSPSLETQYFGPGTRLLVL.